This T cell receptor (beta chain) was found in a study of blood T cell repertoires in COVID-19. Study-level background: PBMCs, B-cell-depleted T cells, or T cells provided the cDNA or gDNA that made up the material.

Trimming took 6 bases from V and 2 from J, leaving 7 bases between them. The CDR3 is made up of 12 amino acids. Germline-derived CDR1 and CDR2 are SNHLY and FYNNEI. Per the study methods: Amplified reference gene primers provided the basis for estimating nucleated cell counts. Clones were sequenced by immunoSEQ multiplex PCR, and TCRdb holds only the in-frame ones, with some missing. Clone size and V and J calls were adopted from that table, with D and trimming inferred from the DNA. The sample carries 200,000 to 250,000 clones, approximately 87% recorded once. This clone was counted between two and nine times.

V usage is TRBV2 and J usage is TRBJ1-2; D unresolved. The origin of this receptor is a woman between 50 and 59 years old with acute or convalescent COVID-19. The sample was peripheral blood. As DNA, the CDR3 is TGTGCCAGCAGAACAGCCAACTATGGCTACACCTTC. It encodes CASRTANYGYTF.